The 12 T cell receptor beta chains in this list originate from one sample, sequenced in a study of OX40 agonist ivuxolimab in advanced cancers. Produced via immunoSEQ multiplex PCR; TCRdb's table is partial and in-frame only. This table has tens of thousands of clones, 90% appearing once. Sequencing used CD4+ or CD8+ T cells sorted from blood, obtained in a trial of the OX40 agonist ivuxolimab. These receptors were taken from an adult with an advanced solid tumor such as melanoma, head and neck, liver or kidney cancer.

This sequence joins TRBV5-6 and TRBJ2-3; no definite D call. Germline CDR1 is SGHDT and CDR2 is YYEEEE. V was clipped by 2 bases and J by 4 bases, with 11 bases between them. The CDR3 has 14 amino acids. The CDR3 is CASSFSSVADTQYF. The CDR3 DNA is TGTGCCAGCAGCTTCTCGAGCGTCGCAGATACGCAGTATTTT.

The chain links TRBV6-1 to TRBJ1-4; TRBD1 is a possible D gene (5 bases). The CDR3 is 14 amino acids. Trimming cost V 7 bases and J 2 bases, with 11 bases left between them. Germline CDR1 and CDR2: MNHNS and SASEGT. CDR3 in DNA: TGTGCCAGCACCCCAGGGTGGACTAATGAAAAACTGTTTTTT. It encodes CASTPGWTNEKLFF.

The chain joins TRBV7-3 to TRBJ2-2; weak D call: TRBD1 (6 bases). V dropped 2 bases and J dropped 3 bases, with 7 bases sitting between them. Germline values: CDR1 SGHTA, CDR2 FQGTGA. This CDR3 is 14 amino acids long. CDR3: CASSLGQHTGELFF. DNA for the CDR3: TGTGCCAGCAGCTTAGGACAGCACACCGGGGAGCTGTTTTTT.

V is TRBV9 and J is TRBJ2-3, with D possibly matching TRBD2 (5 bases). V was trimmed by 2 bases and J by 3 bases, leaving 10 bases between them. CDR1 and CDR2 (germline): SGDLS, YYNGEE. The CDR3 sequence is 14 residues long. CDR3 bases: TGTGCCAGCAGCGTTAGAGGGATGACAGATACGCAGTATTTT. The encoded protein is CASSVRGMTDTQYF. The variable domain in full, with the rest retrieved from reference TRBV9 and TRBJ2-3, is DSGVTQTPKHLITATGQRVTLRCSPRSGDLSVYWYQQSLDQGLQFLIQYYNGEERAKGNILERFSAQQFPDLHSELNLSSLELGDSALYFCASSVRGMTDTQYFGPGTRLTVL.

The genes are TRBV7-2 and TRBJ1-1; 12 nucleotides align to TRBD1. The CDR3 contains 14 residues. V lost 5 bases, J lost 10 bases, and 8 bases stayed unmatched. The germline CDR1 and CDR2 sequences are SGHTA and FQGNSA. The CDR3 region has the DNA TGTGCCAGCAGCCCACGGGACAGGGGGCTCCTAGCTTTCTTT. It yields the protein CASSPRDRGLLAFF. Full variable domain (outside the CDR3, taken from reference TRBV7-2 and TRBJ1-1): GAGVSQSPSNKVTEKGKDVELRCDPISGHTALYWYRQSLGQGLEFLIYFQGNSAPDKSGLPSDRFSAERTGGSVSTLTIQRTQQEDSAVYLCASSPRDRGLLAFFGQGTRLTVV.

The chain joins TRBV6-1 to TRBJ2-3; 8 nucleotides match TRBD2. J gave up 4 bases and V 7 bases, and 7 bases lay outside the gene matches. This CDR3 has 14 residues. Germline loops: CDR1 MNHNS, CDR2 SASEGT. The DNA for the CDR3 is TGTGCCAGCATTCAAGCGGGGGCCCCAGATACGCAGTATTTT. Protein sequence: CASIQAGAPDTQYF.

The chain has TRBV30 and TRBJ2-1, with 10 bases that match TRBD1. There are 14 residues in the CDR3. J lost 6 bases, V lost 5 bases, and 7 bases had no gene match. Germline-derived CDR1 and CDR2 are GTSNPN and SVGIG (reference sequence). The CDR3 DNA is TGTGCCTGGGGGACAGGGGAATTTGGCAATGAGCAGTTCTTC. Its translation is CAWGTGEFGNEQFF.

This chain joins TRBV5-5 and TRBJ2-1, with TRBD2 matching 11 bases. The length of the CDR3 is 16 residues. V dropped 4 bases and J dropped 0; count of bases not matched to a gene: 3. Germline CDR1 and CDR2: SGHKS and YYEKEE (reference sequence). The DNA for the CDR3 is TGTGCCAGCAGCGGGACTAGCGGACTCTCCTACAATGAGCAGTTCTTC. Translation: CASSGTSGLSYNEQFF. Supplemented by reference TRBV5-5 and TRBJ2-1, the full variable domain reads DAGVTQSPTHLIKTRGQQVTLRCSPISGHKSVSWYQQVLGQGPQFIFQYYEKEERGRGNFPDRFSARQFPNYSSELNVNALLLGDSALYLCASSGTSGLSYNEQFFGPGTRLTVL.

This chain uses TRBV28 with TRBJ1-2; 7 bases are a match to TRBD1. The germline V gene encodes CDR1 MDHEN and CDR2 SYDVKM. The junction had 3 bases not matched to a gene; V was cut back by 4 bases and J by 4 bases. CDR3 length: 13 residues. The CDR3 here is CASSSGGSYGYTF. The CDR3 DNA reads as TGTGCCAGCAGTTCAGGGGGATCCTATGGCTACACCTTC.

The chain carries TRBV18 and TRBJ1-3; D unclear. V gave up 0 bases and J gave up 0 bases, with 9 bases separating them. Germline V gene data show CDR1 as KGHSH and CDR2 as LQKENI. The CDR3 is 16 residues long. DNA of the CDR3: TGTGCCAGCTCACCACCGAGGACTGACTCTGGAAACACCATATATTTT. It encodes CASSPPRTDSGNTIYF.

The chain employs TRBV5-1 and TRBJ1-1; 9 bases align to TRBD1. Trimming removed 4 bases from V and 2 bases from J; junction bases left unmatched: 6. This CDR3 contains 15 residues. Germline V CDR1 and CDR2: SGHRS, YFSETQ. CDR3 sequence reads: CASSRKQGANTEAFF. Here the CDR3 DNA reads TGCGCCAGCAGCAGAAAACAGGGGGCTAACACTGAAGCTTTCTTT.

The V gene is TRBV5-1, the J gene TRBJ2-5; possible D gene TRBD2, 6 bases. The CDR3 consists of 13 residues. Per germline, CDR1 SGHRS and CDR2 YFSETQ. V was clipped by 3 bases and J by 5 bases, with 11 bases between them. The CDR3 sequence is CASSWRVGETQYF. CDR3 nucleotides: TGCGCCAGCAGCTGGAGGGTCGGGGAGACCCAGTACTTC.